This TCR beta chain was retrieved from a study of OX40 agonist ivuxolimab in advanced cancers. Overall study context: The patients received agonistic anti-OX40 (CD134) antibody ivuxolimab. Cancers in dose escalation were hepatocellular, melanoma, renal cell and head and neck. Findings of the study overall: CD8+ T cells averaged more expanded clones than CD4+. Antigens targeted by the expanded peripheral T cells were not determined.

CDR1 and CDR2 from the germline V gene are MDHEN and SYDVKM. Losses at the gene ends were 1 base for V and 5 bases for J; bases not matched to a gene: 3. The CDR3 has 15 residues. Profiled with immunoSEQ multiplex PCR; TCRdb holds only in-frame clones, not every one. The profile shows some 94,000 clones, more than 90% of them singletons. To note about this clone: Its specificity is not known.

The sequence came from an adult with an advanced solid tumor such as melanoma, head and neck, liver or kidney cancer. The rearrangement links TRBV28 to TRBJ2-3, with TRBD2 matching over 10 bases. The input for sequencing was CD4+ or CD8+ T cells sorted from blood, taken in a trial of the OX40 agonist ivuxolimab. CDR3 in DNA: TGTGCCAGCAGTTTATCAGCGGGAGGGGTAGATACGCAGTATTTT. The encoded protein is CASSLSAGGVDTQYF. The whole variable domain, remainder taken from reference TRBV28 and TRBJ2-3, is DVKVTQSSRYLVKRTGEKVFLECVQDMDHENMFWYRQDPGLGLRLIYFSYDVKMKEKGDIPEGYSVSREKKERFSLILESASTNQTSMYLCASSLSAGGVDTQYFGPGTRLTVL.